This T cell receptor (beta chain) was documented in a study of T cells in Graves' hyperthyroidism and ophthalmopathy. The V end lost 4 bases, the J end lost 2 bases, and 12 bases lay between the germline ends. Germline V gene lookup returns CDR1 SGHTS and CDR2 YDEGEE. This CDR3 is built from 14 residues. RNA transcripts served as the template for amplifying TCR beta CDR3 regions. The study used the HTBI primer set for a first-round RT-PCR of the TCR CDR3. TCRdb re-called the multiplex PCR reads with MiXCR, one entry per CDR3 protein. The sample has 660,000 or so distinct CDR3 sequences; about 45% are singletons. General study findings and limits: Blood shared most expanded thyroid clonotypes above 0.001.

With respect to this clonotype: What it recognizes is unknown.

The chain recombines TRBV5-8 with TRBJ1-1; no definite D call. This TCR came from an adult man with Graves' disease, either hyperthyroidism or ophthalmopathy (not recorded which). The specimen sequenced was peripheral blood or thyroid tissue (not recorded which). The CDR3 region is CASSLSAVNTEAFF. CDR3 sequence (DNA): TGTGCCAGCAGCCTCTCTGCAGTCAACACTGAAGCTTTCTTT.